The 14 T cell receptor beta chains given below trace back to one sample, sequenced in a study of cytomegalovirus exposure and HLA in healthy donors. Measured with immunoSEQ multiplex PCR; TCRdb has only the in-frame clones, and not every one. The sample includes tens of thousands of clones, about 85% of them seen just once. The source material was PBMCs. All receptors derive from a man younger than 35 in good health and CMV-seropositive.

There are a few counts of this clone. The rearrangement uses TRBV27 and TRBJ2-7; 7 positions match TRBD1. This CDR3 spans 14 amino acids. CDR1 and CDR2 from the germline V gene are MNHEY and SMNVEV (reference sequence). The V gene end was trimmed by 6 bases and the J gene end by 1 base; junction bases not matched to a gene: 6. CDR3 DNA sequence: TGTGCCAGCAGACAAGGGACAGCGTCCTACGAGCAGTACTTC. This gives the protein CASRQGTASYEQYF.

This chain joins TRBV10-3 and TRBJ1-5; 7 bases align to TRBD1. This CDR3 region has 17 residues. Unmatched junction bases numbered 11, after V lost 6 bases and J lost 0 bases. CDR1 is ENHRY and CDR2 is SYGVKD in the germline V gene. CDR3 sequence: CAIRWTGDPYSNQPQHF. CDR3 coding DNA: TGTGCCATCAGGTGGACAGGCGACCCATATAGCAATCAGCCCCAGCATTTT.

This clone was observed a handful of times. The CDR3 protein is CASSPAGVLEQYV. The DNA of the CDR3 is TGTGCCAGCAGTCCTGCAGGGGTACTCGAGCAGTACGTC. The J gene is TRBJ2-7, the V gene TRBV27; TRBD1 is a possible D gene (6 bases). This CDR3 is 13 amino acids long. The V and J ends lost 5 bases and 6 bases respectively, with 14 bases between them. Germline CDR1 MNHEY, CDR2 SMNVEV (reference sequence).

This clone occurred a few times. The V and J genes are TRBV4-1 and TRBJ1-2; no clear D. Germline-derived CDR1 and CDR2 are MGHRA and YSYEKL. The germline V and J ends were trimmed by 3 bases and 1 base, with 12 bases remaining between them. The CDR3 is 15 residues long. The CDR3 sequence: CASSHEPQVNYGYTF. The CDR3 DNA reads TGCGCCAGCAGCCACGAACCCCAGGTTAACTATGGCTACACCTTC.

This clone was picked up a small number of times. The chain has TRBV7-9 and TRBJ1-1; weak D call: TRBD1 (5 bases). CDR3 size: 15 residues. V was pared by 5 bases and J by 1 base, with 14 bases between. Germline-derived CDR1 and CDR2 are SEHNR and FQNEAQ (reference sequence). CDR3 DNA sequence: TGTGCCAGCAGCGCCAGATACACAGGGAACACTGAAGCTTTCTTT. Its translation is CASSARYTGNTEAFF.

This clone was observed once. The chain combines TRBV4-1 with TRBJ2-7; 9 nucleotides match TRBD2. Germline CDR1 and CDR2: MGHRA and YSYEKL. Trimming cost V 0 bases and J 5 bases; bases outside gene matches: 5. The CDR3 is made up of 15 amino acids. The CDR3 protein is CASSQEPGTSHEQYV. For the CDR3, the DNA is TGCGCCAGCAGCCAAGAGCCAGGGACTAGCCACGAGCAGTACGTC.

The chain uses TRBV11-2 and TRBJ1-4, with D unresolved. Germline V lookup: CDR1 SGHAT, CDR2 FQNNGV. The V and J ends lost 0 bases and 7 bases respectively, with 6 bases between them. CDR3 size: 13 residues. The CDR3 coding sequence is TGTGCCAGCAGCTTAGATCCGGGTGAAAAACTGTTTTTT. Translation gives CASSLDPGEKLFF.

This clone occurred a few times. The chain joins TRBV4-1 to TRBJ1-5, with D possibly matching TRBD1 (6 bases). Between the trimmed V and J ends, which lost 1 base and 5 bases, there was a span of 6 bases. Germline V gene sequence: CDR1 MGHRA, CDR2 YSYEKL. This CDR3 region has 13 residues. The CDR3 DNA follows: TGCGCCAGCAGCCAAGGACAGGATCAGCCCCAGCATTTT. This encodes CASSQGQDQPQHF.

This clone was detected only once. This rearrangement joins TRBV6-1 to TRBJ1-5; TRBD1 matches at 7 bases. The CDR3 length is 15 residues. The germline V gene encodes CDR1 MNHNS and CDR2 SASEGT. V lost 6 bases to trimming and J lost 7 bases; unmatched junction nucleotides: 12. The CDR3 sequence is CASRLRQDRNQPQHF. For the CDR3, the DNA is TGTGCCAGCAGATTAAGACAGGACAGGAACCAGCCCCAGCATTTT.

The chain combines TRBV2 with TRBJ2-1, with TRBD1 identical over 7 bases. Trimming cost V 7 bases and J 0 bases; bases outside gene matches: 6. The CDR3 extends over 15 amino acids. Per the germline V gene, CDR1 is SNHLY and CDR2 is FYNNEI. CDR3 sequence reads: CASNTDRSSYNEQFF. In DNA, the CDR3 is TGTGCCAGCAATACGGACAGGAGCTCCTACAATGAGCAGTTCTTC. Combining the CDR3 with reference TRBV2 and TRBJ2-1 gives the whole variable domain EPEVTQTPSHQVTQMGQEVILRCVPISNHLYFYWYRQILGQKVEFLVSFYNNEISEKSEIFDDQFSVERPDGSNFTLKIRSTKLEDSAMYFCASNTDRSSYNEQFFGPGTRLTVL.

V gene TRBV5-1 combines with J gene TRBJ1-1; weak D call: TRBD1 (6 bases). Germline V gene data show CDR1 as SGHRS and CDR2 as YFSETQ. CDR3 size: 16 residues. Trimming removed 1 base from V and 0 bases from J, with 13 bases in between. The CDR3 loop is CASSLSDRTLNTEAFF. For the CDR3, the DNA is TGCGCCAGCAGCTTGTCGGACAGAACATTGAACACTGAAGCTTTCTTT.

The chain employs TRBV11-3 and TRBJ1-1; the match to TRBD1 covers 7 bases. V trimming: 6 bases; J trimming: 0 bases; junction bases outside the gene matches: 7. This CDR3 has 15 amino acids. Germline CDR1 SGHNT, CDR2 YENEEA. The CDR3 bases are TGTGCCAGCAGTAAAGGGGGCGTGATGAACACTGAAGCTTTCTTT. Translating it yields CASSKGGVMNTEAFF.

This sequence joins TRBV15 and TRBJ1-2; possible D gene TRBD1, 5 bases. The CDR3 is 14 residues long. V was shortened by 4 bases and J by 4 bases, with 13 bases between the two germline ends. Looked up from germline, CDR1 is LNHNV and CDR2 is YYDKDF (reference sequence). DNA for the CDR3: TGTGCCACCAGCATCGGCCGGGGGAGCTATGGCTACACCTTC. Its translation is CATSIGRGSYGYTF.

The J gene is TRBJ2-2, the V gene TRBV27, with 8 bases fitting TRBD1. After removal of 4 bases from V and 3 bases from J, the junction contained 7 bases not matched to a gene. Germline V CDR1 and CDR2: MNHEY, SMNVEV (reference sequence). The CDR3 is 16 residues long. In DNA form, the CDR3 reads TGTGCCAGCAGTTCTCCGACAGGGGCCGACACCGGGGAGCTGTTTTTT. Its protein is CASSSPTGADTGELFF.